The entry below describes one T cell receptor (beta chain). What it binds is unknown. The protocol was immunoSEQ multiplex PCR, while the TCRdb copy is restricted to in-frame clones and leaves out a portion. The data contain approximately 100,000 clones, around 65% of them seen just once; the ten biggest clones take up roughly 24%. The sample belongs to a study of shared clonotypes between healthy human individuals. The CDR3 runs 17 residues. Germline V lookup: CDR1 MDHEN, CDR2 SYDVKM. V lost 2 bases and J lost 5, with 21 bases in between. Findings and caveats of the study: Memory subsets generally showed lower estimated richness than naive subsets. Only a few donors were included, so the genetic and exposure-history diversity represented was limited.

Each of the donors was a healthy adult who was HIV-negative and had not had a recent acute infection or vaccination. The sample consisted of memory CD8+ T cells sorted from blood. Regarding subset: CD45RO+ cells pooled with CCR7-negative TemRA cells. The receptor comes from a woman aged 25 to 39 in good health. The rearrangement links TRBV28 to TRBJ2-5; D is possibly TRBD1 (5 bases). The CDR3 loop is CASSLKGWSPVQETQYF. The CDR3 DNA is TGTGCCAGCAGTTTAAAGGGGTGGAGTCCAGTCCAGGAGACCCAGTACTTC.